Listed below are T cell receptor beta chains from one sample, sequenced in a study of blood T cell repertoires in COVID-19. The method was immunoSEQ multiplex PCR; TCRdb's version includes in-frame clones alone and lacks a portion of them. The sample has about 49,000 clones; around 68% are singletons. Sequencing input: peripheral blood. Every receptor here comes from a woman in her 70s with acute or convalescent COVID-19. CDR3s include the opening cysteine and the closing phenylalanine or tryptophan. The order of the fields is D gene, V gene, clone size, J gene, CDR3 protein, CDR3 DNA. D genes are given only for firm matches. Clone sizes are given selectively: once, few, many, or a class where the clone is expanded.

d_call: TRBD1
v_call: TRBV2
clone_size: -
j_call: TRBJ1-6
cdr3_aa: CASSFTGDGNSPLHF
cdr3_nt: TGTGCCAGCAGCTTTACAGGGGATGGCAATTCACCCCTCCACTTT

d_call: TRBD1
v_call: TRBV4-1
clone_size: -
j_call: TRBJ1-6
cdr3_aa: CASSHALGRGRGSPLHF
cdr3_nt: TGCGCCAGCAGCCATGCCCTGGGCAGGGGGCGAGGTTCACCCCTCCACTTT

d_call: TRBD1
v_call: TRBV6-5
clone_size: -
j_call: TRBJ1-6
cdr3_aa: CASSYSDRVVSPLHF
cdr3_nt: TGTGCCAGCAGTTATTCAGACAGGGTGGTTTCACCCCTCCACTTT

d_call: -
v_call: TRBV7-9
clone_size: -
j_call: TRBJ1-2
cdr3_aa: CASSEGANYGYTF
cdr3_nt: TGTGCCAGCAGCGAGGGAGCTAACTATGGCTACACCTTC

d_call: -
v_call: TRBV4-1
clone_size: -
j_call: TRBJ2-2
cdr3_aa: CASSHRLAVIKIANTGELFF
cdr3_nt: TGCGCCAGCAGCCACCGATTAGCGGTTATAAAGATCGCGAACACCGGGGAGCTGTTTTTT

d_call: TRBD1
v_call: TRBV3-1/TRBV3-2
clone_size: -
j_call: TRBJ2-7
cdr3_aa: CASSDDRAEEQYF
cdr3_nt: TGTGCCAGCAGCGACGACAGGGCGGAAGAACAGTACTTC

d_call: -
v_call: TRBV6-6
clone_size: -
j_call: TRBJ2-2
cdr3_aa: CASIFTGTGELFF
cdr3_nt: TGTGCCAGCATTTTCACGGGCACCGGGGAGCTGTTTTTT

d_call: TRBD2
v_call: TRBV5-1
clone_size: -
j_call: TRBJ2-1
cdr3_aa: CASSLAGTRIGEQFF
cdr3_nt: TGCGCCAGCAGCTTGGCAGGGACTAGAATAGGTGAGCAGTTCTTC

d_call: -
v_call: TRBV27
clone_size: medium-sized
j_call: TRBJ2-1
cdr3_aa: CASSLPTGNEQFF
cdr3_nt: TGTGCCAGCAGTTTACCGACAGGCAATGAGCAGTTCTTC

d_call: TRBD1
v_call: TRBV6-1
clone_size: -
j_call: TRBJ2-7
cdr3_aa: CASSEATGGYEQYF
cdr3_nt: TGTGCCAGCAGTGAAGCAACAGGGGGTTACGAGCAGTACTTC

d_call: -
v_call: TRBV7-7
clone_size: once
j_call: TRBJ2-1
cdr3_aa: CASSLVANREQFF
cdr3_nt: TGTGCTAGCAGCTTAGTTGCCAACAGGGAGCAGTTCTTC

d_call: TRBD2
v_call: TRBV5-1
clone_size: few
j_call: TRBJ2-4
cdr3_aa: CASTRDPGGGLAYF
cdr3_nt: TGCGCCAGCACCCGAGATCCCGGGGGGGGGCTTGCGTACTTC

d_call: -
v_call: TRBV9
clone_size: -
j_call: TRBJ2-3
cdr3_aa: CASSGSRGTQYF
cdr3_nt: TGTGCCAGCAGCGGGTCGCGGGGTACGCAGTATTTT

d_call: -
v_call: TRBV6-5
clone_size: -
j_call: TRBJ2-3
cdr3_aa: CASSLTGSTDTQYF
cdr3_nt: TGTGCCAGCAGTCTGACAGGTAGCACAGATACGCAGTATTTT

d_call: TRBD1
v_call: TRBV19
clone_size: -
j_call: TRBJ2-3
cdr3_aa: CASSGTGADTQYF
cdr3_nt: TGTGCCAGTAGTGGGACAGGGGCGGATACGCAGTATTTT

d_call: TRBD1
v_call: TRBV10-3
clone_size: -
j_call: TRBJ1-1
cdr3_aa: CAITRQGVNTEAFF
cdr3_nt: TGTGCCATCACCAGACAGGGGGTGAACACTGAAGCTTTCTTT

d_call: -
v_call: TRBV4-3
clone_size: few
j_call: TRBJ2-1
cdr3_aa: CASSQKEGDNEQFF
cdr3_nt: TGCGCCAGCAGCCAAAAGGAAGGGGACAATGAGCAGTTCTTC

d_call: -
v_call: TRBV19
clone_size: -
j_call: TRBJ1-2
cdr3_aa: CASNRREDYGYTF
cdr3_nt: TGTGCCAGTAATCGCAGGGAGGACTATGGCTACACCTTC

d_call: -
v_call: TRBV13
clone_size: -
j_call: TRBJ2-7
cdr3_aa: CASSSPRLEIYEQYF
cdr3_nt: TGTGCCAGCAGCTCCCCTCGACTAGAAATCTACGAGCAGTACTTC

d_call: -
v_call: TRBV5-4
clone_size: -
j_call: TRBJ1-2
cdr3_aa: CASSWRAENGGYTF
cdr3_nt: TGTGCCAGCAGCTGGAGGGCGGAGAATGGGGGCTACACCTTC

d_call: TRBD1
v_call: TRBV5-6
clone_size: -
j_call: TRBJ1-2
cdr3_aa: CASSDLDRGGGYTF
cdr3_nt: TGTGCCAGCAGCGATCTTGACAGGGGAGGTGGCTACACCTTC

d_call: -
v_call: TRBV6-5
clone_size: -
j_call: TRBJ2-1
cdr3_aa: CASAERGWDEQFF
cdr3_nt: TGTGCCAGCGCTGAAAGGGGTTGGGATGAGCAGTTCTTC

d_call: TRBD1
v_call: TRBV2
clone_size: -
j_call: TRBJ2-7
cdr3_aa: CASSGQGYEQYF
cdr3_nt: TGTGCCAGCAGTGGACAGGGCTACGAGCAGTACTTC

d_call: TRBD1
v_call: TRBV7-9
clone_size: -
j_call: TRBJ2-7
cdr3_aa: CASSLSGTEGYEQYF
cdr3_nt: TGTGCCAGCAGCTTGTCCGGGACAGAGGGCTACGAGCAGTACTTC

d_call: -
v_call: TRBV4-1
clone_size: -
j_call: TRBJ2-1
cdr3_aa: CASSQDLSLDRGEQFF
cdr3_nt: TGCGCCAGCAGCCAAGATCTGTCCCTAGATCGTGGTGAGCAGTTCTTC

d_call: TRBD1
v_call: TRBV7-8
clone_size: -
j_call: TRBJ1-4
cdr3_aa: CASSLGLGQGTEKLFF
cdr3_nt: TGTGCCAGCAGCTTAGGCCTCGGACAGGGAACTGAAAAACTGTTTTTT

d_call: -
v_call: TRBV12-3/TRBV12-4
clone_size: -
j_call: TRBJ1-2
cdr3_aa: CASRSAYHYGYTF
cdr3_nt: TGTGCCAGCAGATCCGCGTACCACTATGGCTACACCTTC

d_call: -
v_call: TRBV16
clone_size: -
j_call: TRBJ1-5
cdr3_aa: CASSQSGSWNQPQHF
cdr3_nt: TGTGCCAGCAGCCAATCGGGCAGCTGGAATCAGCCCCAGCATTTT

d_call: TRBD2
v_call: TRBV20-1
clone_size: -
j_call: TRBJ2-1
cdr3_aa: CSASLAGSYNEQFF
cdr3_nt: TGCAGTGCTAGTTTAGCGGGTTCGTACAATGAGCAGTTCTTC

d_call: -
v_call: TRBV7-3
clone_size: once
j_call: TRBJ2-2
cdr3_aa: CASRPTRNTGELFF
cdr3_nt: TGTGCCAGCAGACCAACTAGGAACACCGGGGAGCTGTTTTTT

d_call: TRBD2
v_call: TRBV7-3
clone_size: few
j_call: TRBJ2-5
cdr3_aa: CASSSRGSGRAGETQYF
cdr3_nt: TGTGCCAGCAGCTCCCGCGGTAGCGGGAGGGCCGGAGAGACCCAGTACTTC

d_call: TRBD2
v_call: TRBV6-6
clone_size: -
j_call: TRBJ2-7
cdr3_aa: CASRFPGGEQYF
cdr3_nt: TGTGCCAGCAGATTCCCGGGGGGCGAGCAGTACTTC

d_call: TRBD1
v_call: TRBV7-9
clone_size: -
j_call: TRBJ2-5
cdr3_aa: CASSRTGQETQYF
cdr3_nt: TGTGCCAGCAGTCGGACAGGGCAAGAGACCCAGTACTTC

d_call: TRBD2
v_call: TRBV10-3
clone_size: few
j_call: TRBJ2-3
cdr3_aa: CAISEGDSGGPRSTQYF
cdr3_nt: TGTGCCATCAGTGAGGGCGATAGCGGGGGGCCTCGGTCTACGCAGTATTTT

d_call: -
v_call: TRBV4-2
clone_size: -
j_call: TRBJ2-3
cdr3_aa: CASSQDDYTTDTQYF
cdr3_nt: TGTGCCAGCAGCCAAGATGACTACACCACAGATACGCAGTATTTT

d_call: -
v_call: TRBV7-8
clone_size: -
j_call: TRBJ1-1
cdr3_aa: CASSLTTRGGTEAFF
cdr3_nt: TGTGCCAGCAGCTTGACCACCCGAGGGGGAACTGAAGCTTTCTTT

d_call: TRBD1
v_call: TRBV5-1
clone_size: -
j_call: TRBJ1-1
cdr3_aa: CASSQDKTGVTEAFF
cdr3_nt: TGCGCCAGCAGCCAAGACAAGACAGGGGTCACTGAAGCTTTCTTT

d_call: TRBD1
v_call: TRBV10-3
clone_size: -
j_call: TRBJ1-2
cdr3_aa: CAISGTGEGYTF
cdr3_nt: TGTGCCATCAGTGGGACAGGGGAAGGCTACACCTTC

d_call: -
v_call: TRBV6-6
clone_size: few
j_call: TRBJ1-2
cdr3_aa: CASSYDTFNYGYTF
cdr3_nt: TGTGCCAGCAGTTACGACACTTTTAACTATGGCTACACCTTC

d_call: TRBD1
v_call: TRBV27
clone_size: -
j_call: TRBJ2-7
cdr3_aa: CASSLLYGTGDNEQYF
cdr3_nt: TGTGCCAGCAGTTTATTATATGGGACAGGGGACAACGAGCAGTACTTC

d_call: -
v_call: TRBV12-3/TRBV12-4
clone_size: -
j_call: TRBJ1-2
cdr3_aa: CASSLQGGGYTF
cdr3_nt: TGTGCCAGCAGTTTACAGGGAGGAGGCTACACCTTC

d_call: TRBD2
v_call: TRBV27
clone_size: -
j_call: TRBJ2-3
cdr3_aa: CASNYIAGVGTDTQYF
cdr3_nt: TGTGCCAGCAATTATATAGCGGGAGTTGGTACAGATACGCAGTATTTT

d_call: -
v_call: TRBV7-3
clone_size: -
j_call: TRBJ2-1
cdr3_aa: CASSASSYNEQFF
cdr3_nt: TGTGCCAGCAGCGCTAGCTCCTACAATGAGCAGTTCTTC

d_call: TRBD2
v_call: TRBV9
clone_size: -
j_call: TRBJ2-1
cdr3_aa: CASSGLAGADNEQFF
cdr3_nt: TGTGCCAGCAGCGGACTAGCGGGAGCTGACAATGAGCAGTTCTTC

d_call: -
v_call: TRBV15
clone_size: few
j_call: TRBJ1-4
cdr3_aa: CATSRDRRIGEKLFF
cdr3_nt: TGTGCCACCAGCAGAGATCGACGAATCGGGGAAAAACTGTTTTTT

d_call: TRBD2
v_call: TRBV5-1
clone_size: -
j_call: TRBJ2-4
cdr3_aa: CASSTSGRAGGDIQYF
cdr3_nt: TGCGCCAGCAGCACTAGCGGGAGGGCCGGTGGGGACATTCAGTACTTC

d_call: TRBD2
v_call: TRBV7-9
clone_size: -
j_call: TRBJ2-6
cdr3_aa: CASSLLTSGSGANVLTF
cdr3_nt: TGTGCCAGCAGCTTATTGACTAGCGGGAGTGGGGCCAACGTCCTGACTTTC

d_call: TRBD1
v_call: TRBV5-1
clone_size: -
j_call: TRBJ1-5
cdr3_aa: CASSLALTGDSNQPQHF
cdr3_nt: TGCGCCAGCAGCTTGGCCCTTACAGGGGATAGCAATCAGCCCCAGCATTTT

d_call: -
v_call: TRBV28
clone_size: many
j_call: TRBJ1-2
cdr3_aa: CASTKPKTGWGGYTF
cdr3_nt: TGTGCCAGCACCAAACCGAAGACGGGATGGGGTGGCTACACCTTC

d_call: -
v_call: TRBV18
clone_size: -
j_call: TRBJ1-1
cdr3_aa: CASSPGAGPFEAFF
cdr3_nt: TGTGCCAGCTCACCAGGGGCAGGCCCGTTTGAAGCTTTCTTT

d_call: -
v_call: TRBV11-2
clone_size: -
j_call: TRBJ2-6
cdr3_aa: CASSRGAAGANVLTF
cdr3_nt: TGTGCCAGCAGCCGGGGGGCGGCTGGGGCCAACGTCCTGACTTTC